The text below deals with one T cell receptor (beta chain). The record originates from a study of blood T cell repertoires in COVID-19. The data were produced by immunoSEQ multiplex PCR, yet TCRdb's version contains in-frame clones alone and is incomplete. The table includes about 68,000 clones, 80% to 90% detected once. Germline CDR1 and CDR2: DFQATT and SNEGSKA (reference sequence). Trimming cost V 3 bases and J 0 bases; bases outside gene matches: 10. CDR3 size: 19 residues. The sequenced material came from peripheral blood. The chain carries TRBV20-1 and TRBJ2-2; 13 nucleotides align to TRBD2. The receptor was derived from a middle-aged man with acute or convalescent COVID-19. The chain's CDR3 is CSASGGGTSGTSNTGELFF. In DNA form, the CDR3 reads TGCAGTGCTAGTGGCGGCGGGACTAGCGGGACCTCGAACACCGGGGAGCTGTTTTTT.